This T cell receptor beta chain was obtained from a study of OX40 agonist ivuxolimab in advanced cancers. The wider study: The patients' treatment was ivuxolimab, an agonistic anti-OX40 (CD134) antibody. With a range of roughly 20 to 80, age averaged 60 years, and 65% to 85% were male. Three patients got partial responses; one had hepatocellular carcinoma and two had cutaneous melanoma. Study conclusions and caveats: Dose levels from 0.1 to 3.0 mg/kg saw CD4+ and CD8+ blood T cells expand clonally by week 6.

About this clone: No antigen is known for it.

The table came from immunoSEQ multiplex PCR; TCRdb's copy has only in-frame clones and leaves some out. This table holds about 85,000 clones, around 85% found once. Looked up from germline, CDR1 is SQVTM and CDR2 is ANQGSEA. CDR3 length: 13 amino acids. V was shortened by 3 bases and J by 1 base, with 8 bases between the two germline ends. The source was CD4+ or CD8+ T cells sorted from blood, collected in a trial of the OX40 agonist ivuxolimab. The rearrangement joins TRBV29-1 to TRBJ2-3; D unresolved. The sequence came from an adult with an advanced solid tumor such as melanoma, head and neck, liver or kidney cancer. This CDR3 is CSVDGQGTDTQYF. As DNA, the CDR3 is TGCAGCGTTGATGGCCAGGGCACAGATACGCAGTATTTT.